The 24 T cell receptor beta chains listed next were all sequenced from one sample in a study of cytomegalovirus exposure and HLA in healthy donors. PCR was performed using 60 Vbeta and 13 Jbeta primers. Profiled with immunoSEQ multiplex PCR; TCRdb holds only in-frame clones, not every one. The profile shows 200,000 to 250,000 clones, approximately 80% of them singletons. Sequencing was carried out using PBMCs. The receptors stem from a woman in her forties in good health and CMV-seronegative.

The chain employs TRBV28 and TRBJ1-2; TRBD1 matches 7 bases. V trimming: 2 bases; J trimming: 4 bases; junction bases outside the gene matches: 10. The CDR3 contains 16 residues. The germline V gene has CDR1 MDHEN and CDR2 SYDVKM. In DNA form, the CDR3 reads TGTGCCAGCAGTTTAGGACCGATAGGGGGCAGCTATGGCTACACCTTC. Translating it yields CASSLGPIGGSYGYTF.

The chain uses TRBV23-1 and TRBJ2-7, with D maybe TRBD1 (5 bases). TRBV23-1 is sorted into the ORF group, with uncertain function. The CDR3 has 14 amino acids. Trimming removed 4 bases at V and 10 bases at J, with 20 bases between. Written as DNA, the CDR3 is TGCGCCAGCAGTCGCCACAGGCGCCTGAAGGAACAGTACTTC. Translating gives CASSRHRRLKEQYF.

This clone was picked up a small number of times. The genes are TRBV9 and TRBJ2-3; TRBD2 matches 12 bases. Unmatched junction bases numbered 15, after V lost 6 bases and J lost 4 bases. Looked up from germline, CDR1 is SGDLS and CDR2 is YYNGEE. The CDR3 is 18 amino acids. CDR3 nucleotide sequence: TGTGCCAGCAACAGATTAGCGTCGTCTAGCGGGGGGGCAGATACGCAGTATTTT. Its protein is CASNRLASSSGGADTQYF.

The chain links TRBV6-5 to TRBJ1-5, with 8 positions matching TRBD1. The germline V gene has CDR1 MNHEY and CDR2 SVGAGI. Trimming cost V 6 bases and J 5 bases; bases outside gene matches: 9. The CDR3 is 15 amino acids. In DNA form, the CDR3 reads TGTGCCAGCAGACCCGACAGGGGAAGGGATCAGCCCCAGCATTTT. It codes for CASRPDRGRDQPQHF.

The count of this clone is one. This chain uses TRBV28 with TRBJ2-1, with 10 bases matching TRBD2. V lost 7 bases and J lost 9; bases outside the gene matches: 9. This CDR3 is built from 14 residues. Per the germline V gene, CDR1 is MDHEN and CDR2 is SYDVKM. CDR3 in amino acids: CASTLAGDGGEQFF. The DNA for the CDR3 is TGTGCCAGCACCCTAGCGGGGGATGGGGGTGAGCAGTTCTTC.

This clone is a singleton in its sample. This chain joins TRBV2 and TRBJ2-6; 12 bases are a match to TRBD1. Trimming cost V 4 bases and J 4 bases; bases outside gene matches: 5. Per the germline V gene, CDR1 is SNHLY and CDR2 is FYNNEI. The CDR3 is 17 amino acids. The DNA for the CDR3 is TGTGCCAGCAGTGGGGGACAGGGGGCGCGAGGGGCCAACGTCCTGACTTTC. This codes for CASSGGQGARGANVLTF.

For the CDR3, the DNA is TGTGCCAGCAGCTTAGGGGGAGCCGGGGCCAACGTCCTGACTTTC. The encoded protein is CASSLGGAGANVLTF. The chain links TRBV7-8 to TRBJ2-6, with D maybe TRBD2 (5 bases). CDR3 length: 15 amino acids. V lost 1 base and J 4 bases, leaving 8 bases between the germline ends. Per the germline V gene, CDR1 is SGHVS and CDR2 is FQNEAQ.

The V and J genes are TRBV6-5 and TRBJ2-2, with a tentative D call TRBD1 (6 bases). The CDR3 has 13 residues. Per germline, CDR1 MNHEY and CDR2 SVGAGI. Trimming shortened V by 3 bases and J by 6 bases, and 8 bases separated the two germline ends. DNA of the CDR3: TGTGCCAGCAGTTATCGGACAGCCGGGGAGCTGTTTTTT. Translation: CASSYRTAGELFF.

The chain carries TRBV5-1 and TRBJ1-1; 7 bases align to TRBD1. The CDR3 is 15 residues long. V dropped 4 bases and J dropped 0; count of bases not matched to a gene: 6. CDR1 is SGHRS and CDR2 is YFSETQ in the germline V gene. In DNA, the CDR3 is TGCGCCAGCAGCCTCCCGACAGGGATGAACACTGAAGCTTTCTTT. Its translation is CASSLPTGMNTEAFF. Full variable domain (missing parts from reference TRBV5-1 and TRBJ1-1): KAGVTQTPRYLIKTRGQQVTLSCSPISGHRSVSWYQQTPGQGLQFLFEYFSETQRNKGNFPGRFSGRQFSNSRSEMNVSTLELGDSALYLCASSLPTGMNTEAFFGQGTRLTVV.

The genes are TRBV19 and TRBJ1-2, with 10 bases lining up with TRBD1. The germline V gene has CDR1 LNHDA and CDR2 SQIVND (reference sequence). The CDR3 runs 15 residues. V lost 11 bases to trimming and J lost 4 bases; unmatched junction nucleotides: 13. The CDR3 bases are TGTGCCGGGGGCTCCTGGGACAGGGGACGCTATGGCTACACCTTC. It specifies CAGGSWDRGRYGYTF.

This chain connects TRBV6-5 to TRBJ2-7; tentative D call: TRBD1 (5 bases). The CDR3 has 11 residues. CDR1 and CDR2 (germline): MNHEY, SVGAGI. Trimming took off 6 bases at V and 7 bases at J, with 10 bases between the two ends. CDR3 sequence (DNA): TGTGCCAGCAGCTTGGGGCAAGAGCAGTACTTC. It translates to CASSLGQEQYF.

This chain joins TRBV27 and TRBJ2-2, with 10 positions matching TRBD1. This CDR3 comprises 18 residues. CDR1 is MNHEY and CDR2 is SMNVEV in the germline V gene (reference sequence). V shed 1 base and J 1 base; nucleotides not matched to a gene: 6. CDR3 sequence: CASSLWGQGTGNTGELFF. DNA for the CDR3: TGTGCCAGCAGTTTATGGGGACAGGGGACGGGGAACACCGGGGAGCTGTTTTTT.

The chain carries TRBV5-1 and TRBJ1-6; 8 nucleotides match TRBD1. This CDR3 contains 14 residues. The J segment lost 5 bases and the V segment lost 7 bases, leaving 5 bases of the junction unmatched. Per the germline V gene, CDR1 is SGHRS and CDR2 is YFSETQ. The CDR3 region is CASGTGGNNSPLHF. DNA for the CDR3: TGCGCCAGCGGAACAGGGGGTAATAATTCACCCCTCCACTTT.

This clone occurred a few times. The sample contains more than one DNA sequence encoding this CDR3. The chain uses TRBV5-4 and TRBJ2-7, with D possibly TRBD2 on 6 matching bases. The CDR3 is made up of 11 amino acids. V was cut by 3 bases and J by 6 bases, with 7 bases left in between. Germline V gene sequence: CDR1 SGHNT, CDR2 YYREEE (reference sequence). This CDR3 is CASSSGGEQYF. The CDR3 bases are TGTGCCAGCAGCTCCGGGGGCGAGCAGTACTTC.

The gene calls are TRBV5-5 and TRBJ2-7; 8 positions agree with TRBD1. The germline V gene has CDR1 SGHKS and CDR2 YYEKEE (reference sequence). J was trimmed by 0 bases and V by 4 bases; bases with no gene match: 6. The CDR3 covers 15 residues. CDR3 residues: CASSTGQGRSYEQYF. The CDR3 DNA is TGTGCCAGCAGCACCGGACAGGGACGCTCCTACGAGCAGTACTTC.

This rearrangement joins TRBV30 to TRBJ2-2, with TRBD1 matching over 7 bases. Per the germline V gene, CDR1 is GTSNPN and CDR2 is SVGIG (reference sequence). The CDR3 has 13 amino acids. After removal of 2 bases from V and 6 bases from J, the junction contained 3 bases not matched to a gene. CDR3 sequence reads: CAWSTGTAGELFF. The CDR3 region has the DNA TGTGCCTGGAGTACCGGGACAGCCGGGGAGCTGTTTTTT.

V usage is TRBV10-1 and J usage is TRBJ2-2; 8 bases match TRBD2. Germline values: CDR1 WNHNN, CDR2 SYGVQD (reference sequence). After removal of 2 bases from V and 9 bases from J, the junction contained 8 bases not matched to a gene. The CDR3 has 15 amino acids. The CDR3 DNA follows: TGCGCCAGCAGTGAGGGAGCGGGGGAACCACGGGAGCTGTTTTTT. This gives the protein CASSEGAGEPRELFF.

The genes are TRBV11-3 and TRBJ1-2, with D possibly TRBD1 on 6 matching bases. The CDR3 spans 12 residues. Germline CDR1 and CDR2: SGHNT and YENEEA. Between the trimmed V and J ends, which lost 6 bases and 7 bases, there was a span of 12 bases. The DNA of the CDR3 is TGTGCCAGCAGGTTGACAGGAGGTGGCTACACCTTC. It translates to CASRLTGGGYTF. The complete variable domain, with remaining parts taken from reference TRBV11-3 and TRBJ1-2, reads EAGVVQSPRYKIIEKKQPVAFWCNPISGHNTLYWYLQNLGQGPELLIRYENEEAVDDSQLPKDRFSAERLKGVDSTLKIQPAELGDSAVYLCASRLTGGGYTFGSGTRLTVV.

This chain connects TRBV19 to TRBJ1-2; possibly TRBD1 for D (6 bases). V was cut by 5 bases and J by 3 bases, with 16 bases left in between. The CDR3 is 15 residues long. CDR1 and CDR2 (germline): LNHDA, SQIVND (reference sequence). The CDR3 region is CASSPPDSPHYGYTF. The CDR3 nucleotides read TGTGCCAGTAGTCCACCGGACAGTCCACACTATGGCTACACCTTC.

On this clone itself: One junction end disagrees with the germline gene, perhaps due to a read error. Other DNA sequences of this sample code for an identical CDR3. The chain combines TRBV7-2 with TRBJ2-7; no clear D. CDR1 and CDR2 (germline): SGHTA, FQGNSA. The CDR3 extends over 12 amino acids. CDR3 loop: CASSSRGDEQYF. The DNA for the CDR3 is TGCGCCAGCAGCTCCCGAGGAGACGAGCAGTACTTC. Complete variable domain (other parts from reference TRBV7-2 and TRBJ2-7): GAGVSQSPSNKVTEKGKDVELRCDPISGHTALYWYRQSLGQGLEFLIYFQGNSAPDKSGLPSDRFSAERTGGSVSTLTIQRTQQEDSAVYLCASSSRGDEQYFGPGTRLTVT.

The V and J genes are TRBV10-3 and TRBJ2-2; 16 bases are shared with TRBD2. Germline V gene sequence: CDR1 ENHRY, CDR2 SYGVKD. The CDR3 is 19 amino acids. The J segment lost 7 bases and the V segment lost 8 bases, leaving 16 bases of the junction unmatched. The CDR3 nucleotides read TGTGCCATCTCCGGGTCCGGGACTAGCGGGGGGGCAGAACTCGGGGAGCTGTTTTTT. As protein: CAISGSGTSGGAELGELFF.

The chain recombines TRBV5-4 with TRBJ1-6, with D hard to call. This CDR3 is 16 amino acids long. V was shortened by 0 bases and J by 0 bases, with 7 bases between the two germline ends. Germline V gene lookup returns CDR1 SGHNT and CDR2 YYREEE (reference sequence). CDR3 DNA: TGTGCCAGCAGCTTGGGAGGGAGCTCCTATAATTCACCCCTCCACTTT. Translation: CASSLGGSSYNSPLHF.

This chain joins TRBV7-2 and TRBJ1-6; D is uncertain. In germline, CDR1 is SGHTA, CDR2 FQGNSA. This CDR3 contains 15 residues. Trimming shortened V by 1 base and J by 7 bases, and 11 bases separated the two germline ends. CDR3 DNA sequence: TGTGCCAGCAGCTTAGTTTTCGGGAACAATTCACCCCTCCACTTT. Protein: CASSLVFGNNSPLHF.

The chain is built from TRBV19 and TRBJ1-1, with TRBD1 matching over 8 bases. Germline V lookup: CDR1 LNHDA, CDR2 SQIVND (reference sequence). CDR3 length: 13 amino acids. V trimming: 5 bases; J trimming: 10 bases; junction bases outside the gene matches: 9. CDR3 sequence: CASSGGQGERAFF. The CDR3 nucleotides are TGTGCCAGTAGTGGAGGACAGGGAGAGAGAGCTTTCTTT.